This T cell receptor beta chain was captured in a study of blood T cell repertoires in COVID-19. Overall study context: T cells, B-cell-depleted T cells, or PBMCs supplied cDNA or gDNA.

In the original analysis: For nucleated cells, counts were estimated from reference gene primer amplification. Some clones are missing from TCRdb's copy, which holds only in-frame ones; the method was immunoSEQ multiplex PCR. The V and J calls and the clone size are those of that table, but D and trimming were determined from the DNA. Among some 240,000 clones listed, roughly 85% were seen once. Enrollment of patients from Seattle took place during active infection, with longitudinal follow-up. Germline CDR1 SGHTA, CDR2 FQGTGA. The J segment lost 6 bases and the V segment lost 5 bases, leaving 10 bases of the junction unmatched. There are 16 residues in the CDR3.

This TCR was recovered from a woman in her 70s with COVID-19, enrolled during active disease. The chain joins TRBV7-3 to TRBJ2-1, with 10 bases that match TRBD2. Sequenced material: peripheral blood. The CDR3 here is CASSPGAGGQGNEQFF. The DNA of the CDR3 is TGTGCCAGCAGCCCCGGAGCGGGGGGGCAGGGCAATGAGCAGTTCTTC.